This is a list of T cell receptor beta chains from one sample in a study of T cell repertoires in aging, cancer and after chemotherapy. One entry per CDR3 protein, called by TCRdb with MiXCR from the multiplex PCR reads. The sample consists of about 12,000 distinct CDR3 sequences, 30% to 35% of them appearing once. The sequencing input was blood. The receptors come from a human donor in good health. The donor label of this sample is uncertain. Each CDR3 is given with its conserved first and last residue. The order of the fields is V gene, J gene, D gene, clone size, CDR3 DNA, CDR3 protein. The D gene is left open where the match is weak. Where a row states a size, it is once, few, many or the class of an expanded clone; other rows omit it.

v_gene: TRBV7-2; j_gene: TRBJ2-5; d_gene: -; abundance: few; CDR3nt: TGTGCCAGCAGCTTAGCGGGCCTAGCGGAGACCCAGTACTTC; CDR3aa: CASSLAGLAETQYF
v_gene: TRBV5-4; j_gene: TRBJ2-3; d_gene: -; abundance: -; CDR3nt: TGTGCCAGCAGCATAGACTTTTACACAGATACGCAGTATTTT; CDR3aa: CASSIDFYTDTQYF
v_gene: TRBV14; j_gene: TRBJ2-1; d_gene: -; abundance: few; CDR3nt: TGTGCCAGCAGCGCCTACAATGAGCAGTTCTTC; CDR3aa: CASSAYNEQFF
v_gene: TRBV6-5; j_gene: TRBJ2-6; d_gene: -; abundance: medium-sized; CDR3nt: TGTGCCAGCAGTGAACGGTCCTCTGGGGCCAACGTCCTGACTTTC; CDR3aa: CASSERSSGANVLTF
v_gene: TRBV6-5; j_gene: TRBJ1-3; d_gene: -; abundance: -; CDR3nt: TGTGCCAGCAAGTGTGGGAACTCTGGAAACACCATATATTTT; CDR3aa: CASKCGNSGNTIYF
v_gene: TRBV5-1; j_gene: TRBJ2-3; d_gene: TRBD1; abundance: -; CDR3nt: TGCGCCAGCAGCTTCGGACAGGGGCTGGATACGCAGTATTTT; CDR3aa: CASSFGQGLDTQYF
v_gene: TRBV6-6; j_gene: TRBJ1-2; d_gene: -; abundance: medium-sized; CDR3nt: TGTGCCAGCAGTACCTCAGAAGCTAACTATGGCTACACCTTC; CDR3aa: CASSTSEANYGYTF
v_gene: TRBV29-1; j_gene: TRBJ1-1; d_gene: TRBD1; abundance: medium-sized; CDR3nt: TGCAGCGTTAATACAGGGGGCGCAGCTGAAGCTTTCTTT; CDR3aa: CSVNTGGAAEAFF
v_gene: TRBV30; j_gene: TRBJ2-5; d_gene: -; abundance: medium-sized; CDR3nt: TGTGCCTCCCATCAGGGGTTTTCAGAGACCCAGTACTTC; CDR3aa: CASHQGFSETQYF
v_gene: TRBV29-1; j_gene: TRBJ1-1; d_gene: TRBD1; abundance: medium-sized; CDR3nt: TGCAGCGCCACACAGGGGTGGGGCACTGAAGCTTTCTTT; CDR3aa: CSATQGWGTEAFF
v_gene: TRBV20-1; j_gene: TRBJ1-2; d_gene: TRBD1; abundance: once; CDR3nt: TGCAATGCTGTCCCACCGGGACAGGTGGCCTATGGCTACACCTTC; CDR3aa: CNAVPPGQVAYGYTF
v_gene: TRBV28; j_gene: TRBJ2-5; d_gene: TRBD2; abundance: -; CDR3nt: TGTGCCAGCAGATCGGGACTAGCAGAGACCCAGTACTTC; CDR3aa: CASRSGLAETQYF
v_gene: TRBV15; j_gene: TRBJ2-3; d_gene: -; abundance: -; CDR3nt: TGTGCCACCAGCCGGCTGTTTGGGTTAGATACGCAGTATTTT; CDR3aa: CATSRLFGLDTQYF
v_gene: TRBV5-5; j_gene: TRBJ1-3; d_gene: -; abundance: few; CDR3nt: TGTGCCAGCAGCTTTAGGTACACAGGGAGCTCTGGAAACACCATATATTTT; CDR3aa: CASSFRYTGSSGNTIYF
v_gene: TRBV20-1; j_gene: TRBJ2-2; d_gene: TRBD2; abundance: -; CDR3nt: TGCAGTGCTAGAGGGGGAGGGGCCGGGGAGCTGTTTTTT; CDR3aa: CSARGGGAGELFF
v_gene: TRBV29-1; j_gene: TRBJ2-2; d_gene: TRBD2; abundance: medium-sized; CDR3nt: TGCAGCGTTGTGGGGCGGGGGGCGAACACCGGGGAGCTGTTTTTT; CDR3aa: CSVVGRGANTGELFF
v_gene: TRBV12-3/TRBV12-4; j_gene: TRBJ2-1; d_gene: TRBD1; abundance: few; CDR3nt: TGTGCCAGCAGTTTACTTGGGACAGGGAACGATGAGCAGTTCTTC; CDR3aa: CASSLLGTGNDEQFF
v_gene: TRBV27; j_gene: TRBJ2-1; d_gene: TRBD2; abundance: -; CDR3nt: TGTGCCAGCAGTCCGTTAAGCGGGGGCCTTAACAATGAGCAGTTCTTC; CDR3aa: CASSPLSGGLNNEQFF
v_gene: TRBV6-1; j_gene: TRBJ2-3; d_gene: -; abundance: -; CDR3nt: TGTGCCAGCAGAGGGACTGTTCGGGATACGCAGTATTTT; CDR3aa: CASRGTVRDTQYF
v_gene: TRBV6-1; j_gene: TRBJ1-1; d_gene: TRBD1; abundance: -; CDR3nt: TGTGCCAGCAGTGAAGGCCAGGGGGTCACTGAAGCTTTCTTT; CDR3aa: CASSEGQGVTEAFF
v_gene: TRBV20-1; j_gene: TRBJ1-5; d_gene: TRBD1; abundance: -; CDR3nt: TGCAGTGCGAAAGGACAGGGGCACTCGCCCCAGCATTTT; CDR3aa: CSAKGQGHSPQHF
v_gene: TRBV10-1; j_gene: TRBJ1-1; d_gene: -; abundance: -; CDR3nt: TGCGCCAGCAGTAACACCAGGAACACTGAAGCTTTCTTT; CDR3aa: CASSNTRNTEAFF
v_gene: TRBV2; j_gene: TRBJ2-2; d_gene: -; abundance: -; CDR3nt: TGTGCCAGCAGCTTACCAGGGGGGCGGATCGGGGAGCTGTTTTTT; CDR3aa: CASSLPGGRIGELFF
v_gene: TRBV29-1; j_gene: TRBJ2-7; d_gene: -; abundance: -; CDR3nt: TGCAGCGTTGAAACAGCCTACGAGCAGTACTTC; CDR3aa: CSVETAYEQYF
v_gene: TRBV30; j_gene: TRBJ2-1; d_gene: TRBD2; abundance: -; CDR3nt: TGTGCCTGGAGAGGATACCTTAGCGGGGGGGCCAATGAGCAGTTCTTC; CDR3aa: CAWRGYLSGGANEQFF
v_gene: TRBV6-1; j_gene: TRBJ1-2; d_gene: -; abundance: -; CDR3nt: TGTGCCAGCAGTGAAGTGTCAGGGGACACCTATGGCTACACCTTC; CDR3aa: CASSEVSGDTYGYTF
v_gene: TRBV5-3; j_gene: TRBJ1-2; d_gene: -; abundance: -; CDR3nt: TGCGCCAGCAGCCCGTCACTTCCCACAGTTAACTATGGCTACACCTTC; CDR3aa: CASSPSLPTVNYGYTF
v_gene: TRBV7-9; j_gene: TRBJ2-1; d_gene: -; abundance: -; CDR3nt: TGTGCCGCCGAAGGGGGGGATGAGCAGTTCTTC; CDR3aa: CAAEGGDEQFF
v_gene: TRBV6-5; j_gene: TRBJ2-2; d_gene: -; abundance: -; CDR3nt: TGTGCCAGCAGTCGGGGGGCGGGGGCAGGAACCGGGGAGCTGTTTTTT; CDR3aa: CASSRGAGAGTGELFF
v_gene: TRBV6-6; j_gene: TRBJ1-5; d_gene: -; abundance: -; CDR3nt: TGTGCCAGCAGCCCCCCTCGACAGGATAGCAATCAGCCCCAGCATTTT; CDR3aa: CASSPPRQDSNQPQHF